What follows is one T cell receptor beta chain and its context. The CDR3 contains 13 residues. With 0 bases removed from V and 5 bases from J, the gap between germline ends came to 8 bases. In germline, CDR1 is SGHRS, CDR2 YFSETQ. These data originate in a study of blood T cell repertoires in COVID-19. For the study at large: There were acute and convalescent COVID-19 samples, and they came from the United States, Italy and Spain. In each case, the material was cDNA or gDNA derived from T cells, B-cell-depleted T cells, or PBMCs.

Study processing details: Amplification with reference gene primers provided the estimates of nucleated cell counts. This table comes from immunoSEQ multiplex PCR, and its TCRdb copy is limited to in-frame clones, with some not included. V, J and clone size were drawn from that table, and D and trimming were deduced from the DNA. The sample includes more than 200,000 clones, around nine tenths seen only once; the top ten take roughly 2.5%. The sequence came from a woman aged 60-75 years with acute or convalescent COVID-19. Sequenced sample: peripheral blood. The V call is TRBV5-1, the J call TRBJ2-5; D call uncertain. Here the CDR3 reads CASSLAVRETQYF. CDR3 DNA sequence: TGCGCCAGCAGCTTGGCCGTCAGGGAGACCCAGTACTTC.